This TCR beta chain was identified during a study of human T cells and chemical hapten exposure (TCRdb year 2021). About the investigation overall: Libraries were combined into a pool for sequencing, and differences in TCR yield between samples came mainly from small differences in library volumes within the pool. This study followed changes in the peripheral blood TCR repertoire in vivo during primary and secondary sensitization of alopecia patients to the hapten diphenylcyclopropenone (DPC). Each blood RNA sample was used to sequence both TCR alpha and TCR beta chains.

CDR1 and CDR2 are drawn from the germline V gene (reference sequence): SEHNR, FQNEAQ. The CDR3 runs 14 residues from the cysteine to the phenylalanine. The kept DNA is CDR3 alone, 42 bases in frame from the first base. Cut back by 6 bases and 2 bases, the V and J ends lie 13 bases apart. The sample's time point label is to be understood as: healthy volunteer bleed at 2 weeks. Total RNA was extracted from unfractionated whole blood collected in Tempus Blood RNA tubes. Roughly 5 healthy volunteers were used as TCR sequencing controls and were bled at day 0, 2 weeks and 6 weeks. Libraries were prepared through RACE. Sequencing took place on a NextSeq 500. During library preparation, unique molecular identifiers were attached to individual cDNA molecules so that TCRs could be counted quantitatively and reproducibly. Under the source paper's analysis protocol: The median number of TCRs per sample was over 95,000, ranging from roughly 20,000 to 690,600. The Decombinator software suite was used to annotate V, J and CDR3 in the TCR reads. For the PS versus PT1 abundance plots, all samples were subsampled to the same number of TCRs (28,000). Expanded TCRs were defined as absent before sensitization and observed at least eight times at the 2-week time point. TCRdb reran the public reads through fastp at Q25 and MiXCR, keeping productive beta chains. All rows with the same CDR3 protein become a single entry with the most common DNA and genes. TCRdb's processing, not the authors', yielded these V and J calls. This sample is represented by about 130,000 distinct CDR3 sequences; approximately 8.3% of them were singletons. 1.5% to 2% of the sample is in the top ten clones.

Overall study outcomes, separate from this receptor: After repeated subsampling, changes were observed in the strength of the expansion versus patch-test correlation and in the threshold at which the correlation became significant. DPC sensitization did not change the number of TCRs with a frequency above 1 in 1000, and there was no evidence of changes in global repertoire structure.

As to this clonotype: This receptor's antigen is unknown. The sample holds no much larger clone one base away, and base qualities are not on file.

The sequencing sample was made of whole blood. The sequence links TRBV7-9 to TRBJ2-5; the D assignment is uncertain and may be TRBD1 or TRBD2, with 5 bases supporting each. The sequence was obtained from a male donor in good health. Some clones in this sample may be carry-over from other donors' samples. This receptor carries the CDR3 CASRSPGRQETQYF. The sequenced DNA: TGTGCCAGCAGGTCCCCGGGACGGCAAGAGACCCAGTACTTC. The CDR3 plus the reference TRBV7-9 and TRBJ2-5 genes for the other parts give the full variable domain: DTGVSQNPRHKITKRGQNVTFRCDPISEHNRLYWYRQTLGQGPEFLTYFQNEAQLEKSRLLSDRFSAERPKGSFSTLEIQRTEQGDSAMYLCASRSPGRQETQYFGPGTRLLVL.